The 4 T cell receptor beta chains reported below all come from one sample, sequenced in a study of T-cell memory formation after mild COVID-19. MiXCR, applied by TCRdb to the 5' RACE reads, yields one record per CDR3 protein. Among around 210,000 distinct CDR3 sequences listed, 7.5% to 10% were seen once. Sample: PBMCs or a T cell subset sorted from them (not recorded which). These receptors all come from a man between 18 and 29 years old who had mild COVID-19 (a few samples of this study predate the infection). Cell type and time point are not known.

This clonotype was seen only a few times. This chain joins TRBV2 and TRBJ2-3; 8 bases fit TRBD2. The CDR3 totals 15 residues. Germline V CDR1 and CDR2: SNHLY, FYNNEI. Germline trimming cut 7 bases from V and 5 bases from J; bases unmatched to any gene: 11. The CDR3 sequence is CASTEGGGRIDTQYF. CDR3 in DNA: TGTGCCAGCACCGAGGGCGGGGGGAGGATAGATACGCAGTATTTT.

This chain uses TRBV7-2 with TRBJ1-1, with D possibly TRBD1 on 6 matching bases. The CDR3 is made up of 14 amino acids. CDR1 is SGHTA, CDR2 FQGNSA, per germline. V lost 3 bases, J lost 3 bases, and 11 bases lay in between. The CDR3 reads CASSFSGGDTEAFF. DNA of the CDR3: TGTGCCAGCAGCTTTAGCGGGGGCGACACTGAAGCTTTCTTT.

This CDR3 is CASSKVIGSQETQYF. In DNA, the CDR3 is TGTGCCAGCAGCAAAGTAATTGGCAGCCAAGAGACCCAGTACTTC. J is TRBJ2-5 and V is TRBV21-1. TRBV21-1 is an annotated pseudogene. The CDR3 has 15 residues.

Many counts were recorded for this clonotype. J is TRBJ1-1 and V is TRBV10-2, with D perhaps TRBD1 (6 bases). V shed 6 bases and J shed 10 bases, with 24 bases lying between them. CDR1 and CDR2 (germline): WSHSY, SAAADI. CDR3 length: 15 residues. The chain's CDR3 is CASSGNRDRATPAFF. CDR3 nucleotide sequence: TGCGCCAGCAGCGGAAACAGGGATAGGGCAACTCCAGCTTTCTTT.